The source of this T cell receptor (beta chain) is a study of graft-versus-host responses after intestinal transplantation. Study summary: Each patient got anti-thymocyte globulin induction, then tacrolimus and steroids for around three years. General study results and limits: Detected in recipient marrow were GvH clones, some of which were first observed in ileum or blood.

Here immunoSEQ multiplex PCR was the method, and the copy in TCRdb shows in-frame clones only, minus some. The table lists tens of thousands of clones, around 90% of them singletons, with 2% to 3% in the top ten. This clone was observed a single time. Its antigen is unidentified. The CDR3 has 13 residues. Germline loops: CDR1 SGHRS, CDR2 YFSETQ. V lost 4 bases and J lost 4, with 8 bases in between. This clonotype was sampled from a human donor who received an intestinal transplant. The specimen comprised unstimulated CD8+ T cells sorted from spleen or lymph node cells, sampled before intestinal transplant. The chain uses TRBV5-1 and TRBJ2-2; possibly TRBD1 for D (6 bases). CDR3 coding DNA: TGCGCCAGCAGCCCGGACAGCACCGGGGAGCTGTTTTTT. Its protein is CASSPDSTGELFF.